What follows are 16 T cell receptor beta chains derived from one specimen sequenced in a study of cytomegalovirus exposure and HLA in healthy donors. Use of 60 Vbeta and 13 Jbeta primers characterized the PCR. The data were produced by immunoSEQ multiplex PCR, yet TCRdb's version contains in-frame clones alone and is incomplete. This sample yields roughly 230,000 clones, of which 80% to 95% are seen a single time; about 1.5% belongs to the top ten. Input material: PBMCs. These receptors came from a girl aged 2 to 10 in good health and CMV-seronegative.

The J gene is TRBJ1-1, the V gene TRBV7-9; unclear D gene. This CDR3 is 15 amino acids long. Per germline, CDR1 SEHNR and CDR2 FQNEAQ (reference sequence). Trimming pared 5 bases from V and 4 bases from J, leaving 17 bases between. The DNA for the CDR3 is TGTGCCAGCAGCGAAAAGAGGGTGGAGGGCACTGAAGCTTTCTTT. Its translation is CASSEKRVEGTEAFF.

The chain joins TRBV12-5 to TRBJ2-1; D might be TRBD1 (5 bases). Trimming took 6 bases from V and 3 from J, leaving 9 bases between them. The CDR3 is 13 residues long. The germline V gene encodes CDR1 LGHNT and CDR2 FRNRAP. The CDR3: CASGLDSYNEQFF. CDR3 bases: TGTGCTAGTGGCCTTGACAGCTACAATGAGCAGTTCTTC. The full variable domain, with the rest looked up from reference TRBV12-5 and TRBJ2-1, is DARVTQTPRHKVTEMGQEVTMRCQPILGHNTVFWYRQTMMQGLELLAYFRNRAPLDDSGMPKDRFSAEMPDATLATLKIQPSEPRDSAVYFCASGLDSYNEQFFGPGTRLTVL.

This rearrangement joins TRBV5-1 to TRBJ1-1; D call uncertain. CDR1 and CDR2 from the germline V gene are SGHRS and YFSETQ. There are 14 residues in the CDR3. V was pared by 3 bases and J by 1 base, with 10 bases between. The CDR3 DNA is TGCGCCAGCAGCTACCAAACTGAGAACACTGAAGCTTTCTTT. Translation gives CASSYQTENTEAFF.

The gene calls are TRBV6-4 and TRBJ2-3, with D unclear. CDR1 is MRHNA and CDR2 is SNTAGT in the germline V gene. V lost 4 bases to trimming and J lost 3 bases, with 11 bases between them. The CDR3 has 14 residues. CDR3: CASSVESGTDTQYF. The CDR3 DNA reads TGTGCCAGCAGTGTGGAGAGTGGTACAGATACGCAGTATTTT.

V is TRBV13 and J is TRBJ1-3, with D unclear. V lost 5 bases to trimming and J lost 4 bases, with 6 bases between them. Germline-derived CDR1 and CDR2 are PRHDT and FYEKMQ (reference sequence). The CDR3 is 12 amino acids. CDR3 protein: CASSQAGNTIYF. CDR3 in DNA: TGTGCCAGCAGCCAGGCCGGAAACACCATATATTTT.

The V gene is TRBV6-1, the J gene TRBJ1-5, with TRBD1 identical over 7 bases. The CDR3 totals 15 residues. Germline values: CDR1 MNHNS, CDR2 SASEGT. V lost 1 base to trimming and J lost 6 bases; unmatched junction nucleotides: 6. Here the CDR3 DNA reads TGTGCCAGCAGTGAAGACAGGGGCTTCACTCAGCCCCAGCATTTT. It encodes CASSEDRGFTQPQHF.

The chain has TRBV10-2 and TRBJ1-2; 12 bases fit TRBD1. Germline CDR1 and CDR2: WSHSY and SAAADI. The V and J ends lost 11 bases and 7 bases, in that order; junction bases with no gene match: 8. CDR3 length: 13 amino acids. The CDR3 coding sequence is TGCGCCGCCCAACGGGGACAGGGGGCTGGCTACACCTTC. Translated, it gives CAAQRGQGAGYTF.

The chain combines TRBV18 with TRBJ2-7; perhaps TRBD2 as D (5 bases). CDR3 length equals 14 residues. Germline V CDR1 and CDR2: KGHSH, LQKENI. Trimming removed 1 base at V and 1 base at J, with 8 bases between. The CDR3 sequence is CASSPLEGSYEQYF. CDR3 nucleotides: TGTGCCAGCTCACCACTTGAGGGATCCTACGAGCAGTACTTC.

The chain recombines TRBV6-5 with TRBJ2-1; 7 bases align to TRBD1. Germline trimming cut 6 bases from V and 1 base from J; bases unmatched to any gene: 6. The CDR3 covers 15 residues. The germline V gene has CDR1 MNHEY and CDR2 SVGAGI. The DNA of the CDR3 is TGTGCCAGCAGCCGGACAGGCACATCCTACAATGAGCAGTTCTTC. Protein: CASSRTGTSYNEQFF.

The chain employs TRBV11-2 and TRBJ2-1; 12 nucleotides match TRBD2. The CDR3 is 16 amino acids. The junction had 7 bases not matched to a gene; V was cut back by 3 bases and J by 7 bases. The V gene's germline CDR1 is SGHAT and CDR2 FQNNGV. CDR3 DNA sequence: TGTGCCAGCAGCTTCGAGACTAGCGGGAGCCGGAATGAGCAGTTCTTC. Translated: CASSFETSGSRNEQFF.

The chain recombines TRBV6-6 with TRBJ1-5, with D tentatively TRBD1 (5 bases). V was clipped by 10 bases and J by 6 bases, with 25 bases between them. Germline CDR1 is MNHNY and CDR2 is SVGAGI (reference sequence). This CDR3 has 16 residues. The DNA for the CDR3 is TGTGCCATCCAACTACGGGGGGGGATTGGGGCTCAGCCCCAGCATTTT. It encodes CAIQLRGGIGAQPQHF.

This clone was seen a few times. V and J are TRBV19 and TRBJ1-1; 11 bases agree with TRBD1. The trim removed 7 bases at V and 0 bases at J, leaving 4 bases unmatched. Germline V CDR1 and CDR2: LNHDA, SQIVND (reference sequence). This CDR3 is 15 amino acids long. The CDR3 reads CASTRTGGLNTEAFF. The CDR3 bases are TGTGCCAGTACCCGGACAGGGGGCCTGAACACTGAAGCTTTCTTT.

This clone was detected only once. The chain is built from TRBV29-1 and TRBJ1-1; 8 bases are shared with TRBD1. V was clipped by 5 bases and J by 1 base; unmatched bases: 3. The CDR3 runs to 13 residues. Germline loops: CDR1 SQVTM, CDR2 ANQGSEA. CDR3 in amino acids: CSVWTGPNTEAFF. The CDR3 DNA follows: TGCAGCGTTTGGACAGGGCCGAACACTGAAGCTTTCTTT.

This chain uses TRBV5-8 with TRBJ1-5; 7 positions agree with TRBD1. The germline CDR1 and CDR2 sequences are SGHTS and YDEGEE. This CDR3 contains 18 residues. V was pared by 0 bases and J by 3 bases, with 12 bases of the junction left unmatched. CDR3 bases: TGTGCCAGCAGCTTGGGTCCAAGACAGGGAGGAAACAATCAGCCCCAGCATTTT. Translation: CASSLGPRQGGNNQPQHF.

This sequence joins TRBV5-5 and TRBJ1-1, with 9 bases fitting TRBD1. Germline CDR1 reads SGHKS; CDR2 reads YYEKEE (reference sequence). The V segment lost 2 bases and the J segment 4 bases; nucleotides outside the gene matches: 3. The CDR3 is made up of 14 amino acids. This chain's CDR3 is CASSFNRGRTEAFF. CDR3 nucleotides: TGTGCCAGCAGCTTCAACAGGGGGCGCACTGAAGCTTTCTTT.

This chain joins TRBV27 and TRBJ2-1; 11 nucleotides agree with TRBD1. With 4 bases clipped from V and 10 bases from J, the junction kept 9 bases outside the gene matches. The CDR3 extends over 15 amino acids. From germline, CDR1 is MNHEY and CDR2 SMNVEV (reference sequence). The CDR3 bases are TGTGCCAGCAGTTACATCCGGGACAGGGGGGGGGAGCAGTTCTTC. Translation gives CASSYIRDRGGEQFF.